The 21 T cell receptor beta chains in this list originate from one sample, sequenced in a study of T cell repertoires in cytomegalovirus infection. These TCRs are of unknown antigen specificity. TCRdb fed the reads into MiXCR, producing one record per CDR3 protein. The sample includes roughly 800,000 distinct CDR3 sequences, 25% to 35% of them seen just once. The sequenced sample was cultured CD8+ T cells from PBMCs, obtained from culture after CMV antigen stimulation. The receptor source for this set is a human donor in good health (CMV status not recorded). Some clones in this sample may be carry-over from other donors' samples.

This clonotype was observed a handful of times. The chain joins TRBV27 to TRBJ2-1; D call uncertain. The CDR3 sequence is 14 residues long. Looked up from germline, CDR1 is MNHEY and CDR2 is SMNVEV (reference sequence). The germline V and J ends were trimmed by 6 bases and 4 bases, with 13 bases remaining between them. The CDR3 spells CASSLWETYNEQFF. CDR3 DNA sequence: TGTGCCAGCAGCCTGTGGGAAACATACAATGAGCAGTTCTTC.

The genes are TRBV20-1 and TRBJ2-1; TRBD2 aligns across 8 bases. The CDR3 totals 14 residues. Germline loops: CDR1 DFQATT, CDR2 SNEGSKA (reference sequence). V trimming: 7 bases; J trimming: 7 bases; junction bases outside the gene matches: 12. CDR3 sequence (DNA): TGCAGTGGGGCGGCCGGGGGGGCAGGTAATGAGCAGTTCTTC. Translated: CSGAAGGAGNEQFF.

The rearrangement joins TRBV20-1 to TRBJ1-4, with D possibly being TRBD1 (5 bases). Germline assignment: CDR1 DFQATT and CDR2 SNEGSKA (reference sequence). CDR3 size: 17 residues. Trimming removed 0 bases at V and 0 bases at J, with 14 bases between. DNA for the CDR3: TGCAGTGCTAGAGATCCCTCTTTCAGGGCAACTAATGAAAAACTGTTTTTT. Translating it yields CSARDPSFRATNEKLFF.

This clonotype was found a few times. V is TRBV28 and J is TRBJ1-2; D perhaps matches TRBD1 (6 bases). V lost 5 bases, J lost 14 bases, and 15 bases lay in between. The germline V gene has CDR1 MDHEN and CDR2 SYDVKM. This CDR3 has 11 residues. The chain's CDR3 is CASSLTGARTF. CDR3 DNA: TGTGCCAGCAGTCTGACAGGAGCACGAACCTTC.

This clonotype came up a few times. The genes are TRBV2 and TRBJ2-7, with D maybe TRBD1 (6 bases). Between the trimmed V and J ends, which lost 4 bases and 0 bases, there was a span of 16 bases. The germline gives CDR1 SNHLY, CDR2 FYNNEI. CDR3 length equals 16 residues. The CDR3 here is CASSVSPPGDSYEQYF. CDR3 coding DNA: TGTGCCAGCAGTGTTTCGCCTCCAGGGGACTCCTACGAGCAGTACTTC.

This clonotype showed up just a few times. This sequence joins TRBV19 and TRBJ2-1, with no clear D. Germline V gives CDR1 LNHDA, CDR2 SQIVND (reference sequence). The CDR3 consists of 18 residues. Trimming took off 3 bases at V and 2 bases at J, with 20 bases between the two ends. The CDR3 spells CASSIPPYRVMTYNEQFF. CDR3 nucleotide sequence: TGTGCCAGTAGTATCCCCCCCTATAGAGTCATGACCTACAATGAGCAGTTCTTC.

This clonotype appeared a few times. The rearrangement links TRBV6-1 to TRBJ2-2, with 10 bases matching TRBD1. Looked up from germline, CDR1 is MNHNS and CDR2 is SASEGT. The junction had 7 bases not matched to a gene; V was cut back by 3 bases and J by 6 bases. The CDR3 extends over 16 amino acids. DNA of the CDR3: TGTGCCAGCAGTGACACCGGGACAGGGGTCCCCGGGGAGCTGTTTTTT. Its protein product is CASSDTGTGVPGELFF.

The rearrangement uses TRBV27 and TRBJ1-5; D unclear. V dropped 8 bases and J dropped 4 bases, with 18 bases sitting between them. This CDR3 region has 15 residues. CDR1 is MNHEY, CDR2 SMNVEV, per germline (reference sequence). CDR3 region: CASGFPGVSNQPQHF. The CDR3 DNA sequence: TGTGCCAGCGGGTTCCCGGGTGTTAGTAATCAGCCCCAGCATTTT.

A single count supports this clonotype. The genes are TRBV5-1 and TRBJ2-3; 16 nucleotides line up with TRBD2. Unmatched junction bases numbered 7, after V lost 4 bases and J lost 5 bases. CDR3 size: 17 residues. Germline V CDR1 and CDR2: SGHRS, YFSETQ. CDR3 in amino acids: CASSPGTSGGAVDTQYF. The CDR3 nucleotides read TGCGCCAGCAGCCCCGGGACTAGCGGGGGGGCCGTAGATACGCAGTATTTT.

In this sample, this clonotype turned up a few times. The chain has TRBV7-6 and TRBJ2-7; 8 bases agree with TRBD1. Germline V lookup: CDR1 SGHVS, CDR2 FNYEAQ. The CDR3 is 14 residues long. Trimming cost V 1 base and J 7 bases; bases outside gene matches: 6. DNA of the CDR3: TGTGCCAGCAGCTTAGGGACAGGGCACGGGGAGCAGTACGTC. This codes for CASSLGTGHGEQYV.

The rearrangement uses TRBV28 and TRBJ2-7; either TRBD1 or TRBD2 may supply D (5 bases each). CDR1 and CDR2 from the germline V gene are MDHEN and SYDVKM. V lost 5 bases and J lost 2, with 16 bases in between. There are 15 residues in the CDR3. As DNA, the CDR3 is TGTGCCAGCAGTCGCTCGAGGGGCGAAGCCTACGAGCAGTACGTC. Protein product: CASSRSRGEAYEQYV.

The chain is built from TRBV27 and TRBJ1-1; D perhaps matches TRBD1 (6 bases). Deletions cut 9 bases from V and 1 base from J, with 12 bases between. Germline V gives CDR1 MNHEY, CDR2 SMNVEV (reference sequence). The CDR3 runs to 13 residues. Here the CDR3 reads CASKDSPNTEAFF. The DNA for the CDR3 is TGTGCCAGTAAGGACAGCCCGAACACTGAAGCTTTCTTT.

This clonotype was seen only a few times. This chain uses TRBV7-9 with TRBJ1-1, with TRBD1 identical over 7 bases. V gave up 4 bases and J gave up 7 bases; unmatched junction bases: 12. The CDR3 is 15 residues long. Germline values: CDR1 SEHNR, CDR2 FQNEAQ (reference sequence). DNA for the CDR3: TGTGCCAGCAGCTACTCCGGGAGGGGGCAGGGTGAAGCTTTCTTT. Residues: CASSYSGRGQGEAFF.

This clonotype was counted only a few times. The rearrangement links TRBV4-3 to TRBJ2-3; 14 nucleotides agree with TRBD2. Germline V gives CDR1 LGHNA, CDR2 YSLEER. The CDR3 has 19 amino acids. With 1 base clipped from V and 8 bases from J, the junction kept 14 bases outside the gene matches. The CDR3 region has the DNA TGCGCCAGCAGCCAAGGCCCTTACCTGACTAGCGGGGGGGCGGGTACGCAGTATTTT. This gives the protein CASSQGPYLTSGGAGTQYF.

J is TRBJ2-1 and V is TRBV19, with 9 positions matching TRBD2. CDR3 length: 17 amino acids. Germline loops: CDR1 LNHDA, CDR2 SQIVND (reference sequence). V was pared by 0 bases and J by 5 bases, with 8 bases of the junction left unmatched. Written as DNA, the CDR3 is TGTGCCAGTAGTATAGATCCCCCGGGACTAGCTAACAATGAGCAGTTCTTC. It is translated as CASSIDPPGLANNEQFF.

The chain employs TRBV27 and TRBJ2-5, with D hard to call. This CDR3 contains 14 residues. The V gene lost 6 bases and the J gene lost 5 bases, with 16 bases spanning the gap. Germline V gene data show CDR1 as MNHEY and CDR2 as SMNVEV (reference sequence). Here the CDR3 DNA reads TGTGCCAGCAGCCAAGGCAGGTGGCGGGAGACCCAGTACTTC. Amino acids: CASSQGRWRETQYF.

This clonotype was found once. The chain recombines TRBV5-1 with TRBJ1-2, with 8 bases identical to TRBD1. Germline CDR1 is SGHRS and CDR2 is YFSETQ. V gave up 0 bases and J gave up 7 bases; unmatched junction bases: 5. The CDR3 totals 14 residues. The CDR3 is CASSLDRGFGGYTF. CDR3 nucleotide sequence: TGCGCCAGCAGCTTGGACAGGGGGTTCGGTGGCTACACCTTC.

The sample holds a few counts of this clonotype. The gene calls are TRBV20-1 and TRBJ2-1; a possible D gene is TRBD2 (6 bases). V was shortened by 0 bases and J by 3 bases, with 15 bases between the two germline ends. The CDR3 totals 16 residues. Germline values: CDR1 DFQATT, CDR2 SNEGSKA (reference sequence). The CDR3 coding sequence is TGCAGTGCTAGAGATTTGGCGGGGATTTTCTACAATGAGCAGTTCTTC. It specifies CSARDLAGIFYNEQFF.

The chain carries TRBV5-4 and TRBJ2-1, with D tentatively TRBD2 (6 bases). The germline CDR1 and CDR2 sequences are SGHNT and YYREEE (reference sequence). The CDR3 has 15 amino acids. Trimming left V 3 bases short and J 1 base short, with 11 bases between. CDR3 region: CASSSGLLSYNEQFF. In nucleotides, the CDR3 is TGTGCCAGCAGCTCGGGACTCCTTTCCTACAATGAGCAGTTCTTC.

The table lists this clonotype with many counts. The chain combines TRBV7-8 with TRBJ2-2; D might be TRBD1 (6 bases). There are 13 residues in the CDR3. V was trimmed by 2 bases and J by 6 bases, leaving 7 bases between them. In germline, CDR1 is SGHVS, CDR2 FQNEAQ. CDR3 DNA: TGTGCCAGCAGCTTAAGGACAGCCGGGGAGCTGTTTTTT. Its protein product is CASSLRTAGELFF.

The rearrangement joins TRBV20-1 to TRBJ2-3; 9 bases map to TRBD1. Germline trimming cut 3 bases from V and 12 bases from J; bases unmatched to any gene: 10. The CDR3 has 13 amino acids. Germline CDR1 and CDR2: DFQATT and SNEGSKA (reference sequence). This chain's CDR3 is CSARGTGPTDQYF. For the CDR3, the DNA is TGCAGTGCTAGGGGGACAGGGCCTACAGATCAGTATTTT.